The 18 T cell receptor beta chains below were found in one sample sequenced in a study of OX40 agonist ivuxolimab in advanced cancers. The table came from immunoSEQ multiplex PCR; TCRdb's copy has only in-frame clones and leaves some out. The table shows around 82,000 clones, with about 86% occurring only once. Sequences were derived from CD4+ or CD8+ T cells sorted from blood, sampled in a trial of the OX40 agonist ivuxolimab. These receptors originate from an adult with an advanced solid tumor such as melanoma, head and neck, liver or kidney cancer.

V usage is TRBV28 and J usage is TRBJ2-5, with D perhaps TRBD2 (5 bases). Germline V gene data show CDR1 as MDHEN and CDR2 as SYDVKM. Deletions cut 2 bases from V and 10 bases from J, with 11 bases between. The length of the CDR3 is 12 residues. CDR3 amino acids: CASSLEPEDQYF. The CDR3 DNA is TGTGCCAGCAGTTTAGAGCCGGAGGACCAGTACTTC.

The genes are TRBV6-5 and TRBJ1-1, with D perhaps matching TRBD1 (5 bases). This CDR3 region has 14 residues. The germline V and J ends were trimmed by 2 bases and 3 bases, with 10 bases remaining between them. CDR1 is MNHEY and CDR2 is SVGAGI in the germline V gene. CDR3 coding DNA: TGTGCCAGCAGTTACGGAGGGGTGGACACTGAAGCTTTCTTT. Its translation: CASSYGGVDTEAFF.

The chain uses TRBV18 and TRBJ2-7; 7 nucleotides match TRBD1. The CDR3 length is 13 residues. Per germline, CDR1 KGHSH and CDR2 LQKENI. V dropped 3 bases and J dropped 2; count of bases not matched to a gene: 1. The DNA for the CDR3 is TGTGCCAGCTCACCGGACAGGACCTACGAGCAGTACTTC. Protein: CASSPDRTYEQYF. Based on the CDR3 plus reference TRBV18 and TRBJ2-7, the full variable domain is NAGVMQNPRHLVRRRGQEARLRCSPMKGHSHVYWYRQLPEEGLKFMVYLQKENIIDESGMPKERFSAEFPKEGPSILRIQQVVRGDSAAYFCASSPDRTYEQYFGPGTRLTVT.

CDR3 protein: CAIRGLAGDTGELFF. The CDR3 DNA reads as TGTGCCATCAGGGGACTAGCGGGAGACACCGGGGAGCTGTTTTTT. V gene TRBV10-3 combines with J gene TRBJ2-2; 14 bases match TRBD2. The CDR3 runs 15 residues. From germline, CDR1 is ENHRY and CDR2 SYGVKD. The trim removed 6 bases at V and 3 bases at J, leaving 0 bases unmatched.

J is TRBJ2-1 and V is TRBV5-4, with 9 bases lining up with TRBD2. From germline, CDR1 is SGHNT and CDR2 YYREEE (reference sequence). The CDR3 covers 15 residues. V dropped 6 bases and J dropped 7; count of bases not matched to a gene: 11. CDR3: CASNSGTSSRNEQFF. The CDR3 bases are TGTGCCAGCAACTCCGGGACTAGCAGTAGGAATGAGCAGTTCTTC.

The rearrangement links TRBV6-5 to TRBJ2-7, with no clear D. Germline V gives CDR1 MNHEY, CDR2 SVGAGI. The CDR3 sequence is 11 residues long. Trimming left V 4 bases short and J 3 bases short, with 4 bases between. The DNA for the CDR3 is TGTGCCAGCAGTTGGGACTACGAGCAGTACTTC. Its translation is CASSWDYEQYF.

The J gene is TRBJ2-1, the V gene TRBV18; no definite D call. The CDR3 contains 14 residues. Trimming left V 4 bases short and J 9 bases short, with 16 bases between. Per the germline V gene, CDR1 is KGHSH and CDR2 is LQKENI. CDR3 amino acids: CASSLGTPWGEQFF. The CDR3, as DNA: TGTGCCAGCTCACTCGGTACACCCTGGGGTGAGCAGTTCTTC.

The chain has TRBV6-6 and TRBJ1-2; D is perhaps TRBD1 (5 bases). Germline V gives CDR1 MNHNY, CDR2 SVGAGI (reference sequence). V was clipped by 6 bases and J by 5 bases, with 16 bases between them. The CDR3 is 14 amino acids. This chain's CDR3 is CASRSARDRYGYTF. The CDR3 coding sequence is TGTGCCAGCAGATCCGCCAGGGATCGATATGGCTACACCTTC.

V is TRBV28 and J is TRBJ2-3; perhaps TRBD2 as D (7 bases). The germline CDR1 and CDR2 sequences are MDHEN and SYDVKM. The CDR3 runs 14 residues. V was clipped by 11 bases and J by 4 bases, with 19 bases between them. This CDR3 reads CAAGEGGRPDTQYF. CDR3 DNA: TGTGCCGCAGGGGAGGGGGGGCGACCAGATACGCAGTATTTT.

This clone came up a few times. The V gene is TRBV11-1, the J gene TRBJ2-1; 13 nucleotides agree with TRBD2. Trimming took 5 bases from V and 4 from J; bases not matched to a gene: 2. The CDR3 is made up of 15 amino acids. CDR1 is SGHAT and CDR2 is FQDESV in the germline V gene (reference sequence). CDR3 sequence: CASSPGLAGYNEQFF. For the CDR3, the DNA is TGTGCCAGCAGCCCGGGACTAGCGGGATACAATGAGCAGTTCTTC.

This clone was counted a few times. The CDR3 sequence: CASSPTGGGGVGQYF. CDR3 bases: TGTGCCAGCAGCCCGACAGGGGGCGGGGGCGTCGGCCAGTACTTC. The rearrangement links TRBV11-2 to TRBJ2-5, with TRBD1 matching over 10 bases. The CDR3 totals 15 residues. The germline gives CDR1 SGHAT, CDR2 FQNNGV. The ends lost 5 bases at V and 10 bases at J; junction bases unmatched: 13. The full variable domain, with the rest looked up from reference TRBV11-2 and TRBJ2-5, is EAGVAQSPRYKIIEKRQSVAFWCNPISGHATLYWYQQILGQGPKLLIQFQNNGVVDDSQLPKDRFSAERLKGVDSTLKIQPAKLEDSAVYLCASSPTGGGGVGQYFGPGTRLLVL.

The V and J genes are TRBV4-3 and TRBJ2-7; D may be TRBD2 (5 bases). The CDR3 is 13 amino acids. From germline, CDR1 is LGHNA and CDR2 YSLEER. Trimming removed 1 base at V and 2 bases at J, with 6 bases between. CDR3 sequence reads: CASSQVLAYEQYF. The CDR3 DNA sequence: TGCGCCAGCAGCCAAGTACTAGCCTACGAGCAGTACTTC.

The V call is TRBV5-1, the J call TRBJ2-3; 9 nucleotides agree with TRBD2. V trimming: 4 bases; J trimming: 2 bases; junction bases outside the gene matches: 8. The length of the CDR3 is 16 residues. Germline assignment: CDR1 SGHRS and CDR2 YFSETQ. The CDR3 DNA is TGCGCCAGCAGCGGAAATAGCGGGAGTACCACAGATACGCAGTATTTT. Its protein product is CASSGNSGSTTDTQYF.

The chain links TRBV4-1 to TRBJ2-7, with 8 positions matching TRBD1. Germline assignment: CDR1 MGHRA and CDR2 YSYEKL. Trimming at V came to 1 base and at J to 1 base, leaving 3 bases not matched to a gene. CDR3 length: 15 amino acids. CDR3 protein: CASSQVYRGSYEQYF. The DNA for the CDR3 is TGCGCCAGCAGCCAAGTCTACAGGGGGTCCTACGAGCAGTACTTC.

The V and J genes are TRBV7-2 and TRBJ1-2, with D possibly matching TRBD1 (6 bases). Germline CDR1 SGHTA, CDR2 FQGNSA. The CDR3 is 14 residues long. The V gene lost 4 bases and the J gene lost 1 base, with 10 bases spanning the gap. This CDR3 reads CASSSRTVNYGYTF. The CDR3 DNA reads as TGTGCCAGCAGCTCCCGGACAGTTAACTATGGCTACACCTTC.

The chain has TRBV30 and TRBJ2-7, with D perhaps matching TRBD1 (5 bases). V dropped 2 bases and J dropped 5 bases, with 13 bases sitting between them. Germline V lookup: CDR1 GTSNPN, CDR2 SVGIG (reference sequence). The CDR3 has 13 amino acids. CDR3 DNA: TGTGCCTGGAGTAGCAGGGTTGTCGACGAGCAGTACTTC. The encoded protein is CAWSSRVVDEQYF.

This clone was detected once. The chain recombines TRBV4-1 with TRBJ2-1; 10 nucleotides match TRBD2. This CDR3 has 16 residues. Germline V gene data show CDR1 as MGHRA and CDR2 as YSYEKL. J gave up 7 bases and V 5 bases, and 11 bases lay outside the gene matches. Written as DNA, the CDR3 is TGCGCCAGCAGCAAAATAGCGGGAGGTTCCTCAAATGAGCAGTTCTTC. It yields the protein CASSKIAGGSSNEQFF.

This clone has more than one count but fewer than ten. The chain is built from TRBV4-3 and TRBJ1-4; D may be TRBD1 (6 bases). The germline V and J ends were trimmed by 3 bases and 0 bases, with 17 bases remaining between them. Germline values: CDR1 LGHNA, CDR2 YSLEER. The CDR3 consists of 18 residues. The DNA for the CDR3 is TGCGCCAGCAGCCACGCACAGGGATCGGTTGCAACTAATGAAAAACTGTTTTTT. Protein: CASSHAQGSVATNEKLFF.